These 22 T cell receptor beta chains came from one sample sequenced in a study of long-term antiretroviral therapy in people with HIV. Investigators performed immunoSEQ version v3.0 at survey level. Repertoires were generated with immunoSEQ multiplex PCR, while TCRdb's copy carries only in-frame clones and drops some. The sample carries about 25,000 clones, roughly 86% recorded once. The sample was unsorted PBMCs, taken 1.9 years after starting antiretroviral therapy. The source is a woman between 25 and 40 years old with HIV.

This rearrangement joins TRBV30 to TRBJ2-5; 7 bases line up with TRBD1. V shed 1 base, J shed 3 bases, and the junction held 5 bases outside the gene matches. CDR1 is GTSNPN, CDR2 SVGIG, per germline (reference sequence). The CDR3 sequence is 14 residues long. DNA of the CDR3: TGTGCCTGGAGTGGGGTTGACAGGGAAGAGACCCAGTACTTC. It specifies CAWSGVDREETQYF.

The V and J genes are TRBV7-9 and TRBJ2-7; the D gene is possibly TRBD1 (6 bases). The CDR3 has 13 amino acids. Germline V gene data show CDR1 as SEHNR and CDR2 as FQNEAQ (reference sequence). V dropped 3 bases and J dropped 7 bases, with 13 bases sitting between them. As DNA, the CDR3 is TGTGCCAGCAGCTTCGCGGACAGTGGGGAGCAGTACGTC. Translated: CASSFADSGEQYV.

V and J are TRBV7-2 and TRBJ1-2; no definite D call. Between the trimmed V and J ends, which lost 4 bases and 6 bases, there was a span of 9 bases. Germline CDR1 reads SGHTA; CDR2 reads FQGNSA. CDR3 length: 12 residues. The CDR3 loop is CASSSLYDGYTF. CDR3 bases: TGTGCCAGCAGCTCGCTGTACGATGGCTACACCTTC.

The rearrangement uses TRBV5-6 and TRBJ1-2, with D unresolved. This CDR3 has 13 amino acids. V was shortened by 0 bases and J by 2 bases, with 5 bases between the two germline ends. The germline gives CDR1 SGHDT, CDR2 YYEEEE. CDR3 in amino acids: CASSLVANYGYTF. The CDR3 DNA reads as TGTGCCAGCAGCTTGGTGGCGAACTATGGCTACACCTTC.

The chain links TRBV5-1 to TRBJ2-5, with D perhaps matching TRBD1 (7 bases). Deletions cut 10 bases from V and 1 base from J, with 26 bases between. The CDR3 is made up of 17 amino acids. Germline V gives CDR1 SGHRS, CDR2 YFSETQ. CDR3 loop: CAGPRAGGRFVQETQYF. The DNA for the CDR3 is TGCGCCGGCCCCCGGGCAGGGGGGCGTTTCGTCCAAGAGACCCAGTACTTC.

The rearrangement links TRBV10-3 to TRBJ1-1; D is perhaps TRBD1 (6 bases). CDR1 and CDR2 (germline): ENHRY, SYGVKD. V lost 2 bases and J lost 3, with 16 bases in between. This CDR3 is built from 16 residues. Written as DNA, the CDR3 is TGTGCCATCAGTGAGGCAGGGGACGGCGCCCACACTGAAGCTTTCTTT. Translation: CAISEAGDGAHTEAFF.

The J gene is TRBJ1-1, the V gene TRBV11-2; no firm D call. Per the germline V gene, CDR1 is SGHAT and CDR2 is FQNNGV. The CDR3 is 12 residues long. Trimming stripped 8 bases from V and 1 base from J, with 8 bases between. CDR3 sequence (DNA): TGTGCCAGCCACAAGGGGAACACTGAAGCTTTCTTT. Its translation: CASHKGNTEAFF.

This clone occurred once. CDR3 region: CASSETGEGNSPLHF. The CDR3 coding sequence is TGTGCCAGCAGTGAAACAGGAGAGGGTAATTCACCCCTCCACTTT. The chain couples TRBV2 to TRBJ1-6; possible D gene TRBD1, 5 bases. The CDR3 is made up of 15 amino acids. Germline V gives CDR1 SNHLY, CDR2 FYNNEI. V shed 2 bases and J shed 6 bases, with 11 bases lying between them.

The chain is built from TRBV5-1 and TRBJ2-1; a possible D gene is TRBD2 (7 bases). The CDR3 has 15 residues. Trimming took 1 base from V and 8 from J, leaving 16 bases between them. Germline V CDR1 and CDR2: SGHRS, YFSETQ. In nucleotides, the CDR3 is TGCGCCAGCAGCTTGTGGCCGGGGGGCAGGTATGAGCAGTTCTTC. Translated, it gives CASSLWPGGRYEQFF.

The gene calls are TRBV25-1 and TRBJ2-7, with D possibly TRBD2 on 7 matching bases. The CDR3 length is 13 residues. V was trimmed by 3 bases and J by 6 bases, leaving 12 bases between them. Germline-derived CDR1 and CDR2 are MGHDK and SYGVNS. CDR3 loop: CASSEAGEGEQYF. The CDR3 DNA is TGTGCCAGCAGTGAGGCAGGGGAGGGCGAGCAGTACTTC.

The V gene is TRBV5-6, the J gene TRBJ1-1; a weak D match, TRBD1 (5 bases). The CDR3 totals 15 residues. V was trimmed by 2 bases and J by 3 bases, leaving 14 bases between them. CDR1 is SGHDT, CDR2 YYEEEE, per germline. The CDR3 region is CASSFGQGRDTEAFF. In DNA, the CDR3 is TGTGCCAGCAGCTTTGGTCAGGGTAGGGACACTGAAGCTTTCTTT.

There are a few counts of this clone. The chain employs TRBV29-1 and TRBJ1-5; TRBD1 agrees at 8 bases. The CDR3 has 14 amino acids. CDR1 is SQVTM, CDR2 ANQGSEA, per germline. After removal of 6 bases from V and 0 bases from J, the junction contained 4 bases not matched to a gene. The CDR3 DNA sequence: TGCAGCGTCACAGGGGGGGATAGCAATCAGCCCCAGCATTTT. It specifies CSVTGGDSNQPQHF.

The J gene is TRBJ1-5, the V gene TRBV30; D gene uncertain. V was pared by 5 bases and J by 6 bases, with 17 bases between. The CDR3 sequence is 14 residues long. Germline CDR1 is GTSNPN and CDR2 is SVGIG (reference sequence). CDR3 in DNA: TGTGCCTGGGCTGACGGTCAGGCAGGTCAGCCCCAGCATTTT. It codes for CAWADGQAGQPQHF.

In its sample, this clone was seen a few times. The chain carries TRBV4-2 and TRBJ2-7, with unresolved D. V gave up 0 bases and J gave up 0 bases, with 6 bases separating them. Germline V gene lookup returns CDR1 LGHNA and CDR2 YNFKEQ. The CDR3 extends over 14 amino acids. CDR3: CASSQEVGSYEQYV. The CDR3, as DNA: TGTGCCAGCAGCCAAGAGGTGGGCTCCTACGAGCAGTACGTC.

The chain employs TRBV7-9 and TRBJ1-1; D is uncertain. Germline CDR1 is SEHNR and CDR2 is FQNEAQ (reference sequence). The CDR3 covers 14 residues. Deletions cut 5 bases from V and 4 bases from J, with 14 bases between. The CDR3 sequence: CASSPTLDGTEAFF. In DNA form, the CDR3 reads TGTGCCAGCAGCCCAACCCTGGATGGCACTGAAGCTTTCTTT.

V gene TRBV11-2 combines with J gene TRBJ1-1; D might be TRBD1 (5 bases). Between the trimmed V and J ends, which lost 1 base and 1 base, there was a span of 10 bases. This CDR3 has 15 amino acids. The germline gives CDR1 SGHAT, CDR2 FQNNGV. The CDR3 DNA follows: TGTGCCAGCAGCTTAGGTAGGGGAAAGAACACTGAAGCTTTCTTT. Translated: CASSLGRGKNTEAFF.

The V and J genes are TRBV7-9 and TRBJ2-1, with 8 bases that match TRBD2. CDR3 length: 16 amino acids. Germline loops: CDR1 SEHNR, CDR2 FQNEAQ (reference sequence). After removal of 5 bases from V and 3 bases from J, the junction contained 9 bases not matched to a gene. In DNA form, the CDR3 reads TGTGCCAGCAGCCCTACCAGCGGGGGCGGCTACAATGAGCAGTTCTTC. It encodes CASSPTSGGGYNEQFF.

The table lists this clone with a few counts. Written as DNA, the CDR3 is TGTGCCAGTACCCCTGGACACTCGCCACGGGGCTATGGCTACACCTTC. As protein: CASTPGHSPRGYGYTF. This chain uses TRBV19 with TRBJ1-2; D perhaps matches TRBD1 (5 bases). The germline CDR1 and CDR2 sequences are LNHDA and SQIVND (reference sequence). V was trimmed by 7 bases and J by 4 bases, leaving 22 bases between them. This CDR3 is 16 amino acids long.

The chain uses TRBV25-1 and TRBJ2-2; D may match TRBD1 or TRBD2 (5 bases each). Germline values: CDR1 MGHDK, CDR2 SYGVNS. This CDR3 has 13 residues. Trimming removed 5 bases at V and 7 bases at J, with 11 bases between. The CDR3 nucleotides are TGTGCCAGCAGTATGGGGGAAGTCGGGGAGCTGTTTTTT. Its protein is CASSMGEVGELFF.

V usage is TRBV15 and J usage is TRBJ1-5, with no clear D. Trimming shortened V by 3 bases and J by 1 base, and 7 bases separated the two germline ends. The germline V gene has CDR1 LNHNV and CDR2 YYDKDF (reference sequence). This CDR3 is built from 14 residues. CDR3 in amino acids: CATSSFGSNQPQHF. CDR3 in DNA: TGTGCCACCAGCAGTTTTGGGAGCAATCAGCCCCAGCATTTT.

The CDR3 sequence is CASTLGTGVGYTF. The CDR3 nucleotides read TGTGCCAGTACTCTCGGGACAGGGGTCGGCTACACCTTC. The rearrangement links TRBV19 to TRBJ1-2, with 10 bases identical to TRBD1. The CDR3 length is 13 residues. Per germline, CDR1 LNHDA and CDR2 SQIVND (reference sequence). V dropped 7 bases and J dropped 8; count of bases not matched to a gene: 7.

CDR3 loop: CASSRQGWTDTQYF. The CDR3 DNA follows: TGTGCCAGCAGTCGACAGGGCTGGACAGATACGCAGTATTTT. This chain connects TRBV6-1 to TRBJ2-3; TRBD1 agrees at 7 bases. The CDR3 contains 14 residues. Per germline, CDR1 MNHNS and CDR2 SASEGT. V lost 5 bases and J lost 3; bases outside the gene matches: 5.